What follows is one T cell receptor beta chain and its context. TCRdb keeps only in-frame clones here, not all; method: immunoSEQ multiplex PCR. The table lists about 460,000 clones, roughly nine tenths of them singletons. The source of the sample is a study of Ad26.COV2.S vaccination and SARS-CoV-2 variants. Study-wide background: The vaccine Ad26.COV2.S was put into the muscle once, or twice with 56 days between.

Treatment reported: 19 received Ad26.COV2.S at low or high dose, single or two shots; about 5 received placebo; per-sample allocation not given. Sample collection was performed on day 63 after the first vaccine or placebo injection. V lost 5 bases, J lost 0 bases, and 7 bases lay in between. Germline CDR1 and CDR2: SQVTM and ANQGSEA. The CDR3 runs 13 residues. The TCR originated in a person between 18 and 60 years old who received the Ad26.COV2.S COVID-19 vaccine or a placebo. The specimen was peripheral blood, collected in a trial of Ad26.COV2.S vaccine versus placebo. The chain couples TRBV29-1 to TRBJ2-2; D is uncertain. The CDR3 spells CSVPSPNTGELFF. The CDR3 DNA reads as TGCAGCGTTCCCAGTCCGAACACCGGGGAGCTGTTTTTT.